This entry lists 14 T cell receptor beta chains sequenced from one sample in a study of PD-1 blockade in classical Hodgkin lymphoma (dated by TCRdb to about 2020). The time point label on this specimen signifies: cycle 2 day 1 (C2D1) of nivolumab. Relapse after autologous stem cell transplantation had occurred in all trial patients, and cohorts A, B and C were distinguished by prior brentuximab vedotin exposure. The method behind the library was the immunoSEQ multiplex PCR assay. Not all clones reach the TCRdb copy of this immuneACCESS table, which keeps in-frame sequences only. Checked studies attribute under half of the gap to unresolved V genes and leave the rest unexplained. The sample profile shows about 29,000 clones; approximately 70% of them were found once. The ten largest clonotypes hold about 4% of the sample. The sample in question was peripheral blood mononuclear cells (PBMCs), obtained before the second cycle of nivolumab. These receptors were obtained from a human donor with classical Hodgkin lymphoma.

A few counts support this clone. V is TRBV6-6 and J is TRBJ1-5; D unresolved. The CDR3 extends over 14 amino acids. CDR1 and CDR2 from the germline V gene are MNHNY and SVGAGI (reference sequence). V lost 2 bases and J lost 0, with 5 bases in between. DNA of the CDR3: TGTGCCAGCAGTTACCTTAATAGCAATCAGCCCCAGCATTTT. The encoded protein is CASSYLNSNQPQHF.

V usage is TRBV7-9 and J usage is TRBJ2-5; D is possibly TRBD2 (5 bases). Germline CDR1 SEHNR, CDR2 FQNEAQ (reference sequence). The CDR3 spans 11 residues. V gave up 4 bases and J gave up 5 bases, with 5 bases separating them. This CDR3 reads CASSSGETQYF. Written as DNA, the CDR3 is TGTGCCAGCAGCTCGGGGGAGACCCAGTACTTC.

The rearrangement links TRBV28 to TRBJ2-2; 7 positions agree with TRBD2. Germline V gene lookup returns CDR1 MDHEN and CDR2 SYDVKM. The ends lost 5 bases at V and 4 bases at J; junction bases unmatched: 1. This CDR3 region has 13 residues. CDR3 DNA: TGTGCCAGCAGTCGGGGGGTCACCGGGGAGCTGTTTTTT. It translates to CASSRGVTGELFF.

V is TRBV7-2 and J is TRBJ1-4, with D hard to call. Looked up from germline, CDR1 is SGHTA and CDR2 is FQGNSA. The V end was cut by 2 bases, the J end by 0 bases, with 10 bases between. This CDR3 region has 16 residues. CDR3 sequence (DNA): TGTGCCAGCAGCTTATTAAGTGGCGCAACTAATGAAAAACTGTTTTTT. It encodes CASSLLSGATNEKLFF.

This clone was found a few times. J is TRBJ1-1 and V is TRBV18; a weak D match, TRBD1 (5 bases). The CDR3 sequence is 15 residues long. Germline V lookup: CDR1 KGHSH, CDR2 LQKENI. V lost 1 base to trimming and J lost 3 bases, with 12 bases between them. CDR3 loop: CASSPLGREDTEAFF. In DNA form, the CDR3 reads TGTGCCAGCTCACCACTGGGGCGGGAGGACACTGAAGCTTTCTTT. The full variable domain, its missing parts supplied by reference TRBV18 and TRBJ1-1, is NAGVMQNPRHLVRRRGQEARLRCSPMKGHSHVYWYRQLPEEGLKFMVYLQKENIIDESGMPKERFSAEFPKEGPSILRIQQVVRGDSAAYFCASSPLGREDTEAFFGQGTRLTVV.

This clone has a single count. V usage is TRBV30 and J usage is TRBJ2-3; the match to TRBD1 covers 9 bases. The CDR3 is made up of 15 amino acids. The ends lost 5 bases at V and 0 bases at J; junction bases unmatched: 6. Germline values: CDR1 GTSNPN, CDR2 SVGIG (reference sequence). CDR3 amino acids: CAWGGDRVSTDTQYF. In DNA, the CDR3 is TGTGCCTGGGGGGGGGACAGGGTAAGCACAGATACGCAGTATTTT. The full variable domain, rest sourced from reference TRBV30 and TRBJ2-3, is SQTIHQWPATLVQPVGSPLSLECTVEGTSNPNLYWYRQAAGRGLQLLFYSVGIGQISSEVPQNLSASRPQDRQFILSSKKLLLSDSGFYLCAWGGDRVSTDTQYFGPGTRLTVL.

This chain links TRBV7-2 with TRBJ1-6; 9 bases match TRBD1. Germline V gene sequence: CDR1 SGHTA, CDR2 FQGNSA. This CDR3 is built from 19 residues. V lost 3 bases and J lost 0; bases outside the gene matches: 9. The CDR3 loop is CASSFPRDRVSSYNSPLHF. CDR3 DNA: TGTGCCAGCAGCTTCCCAAGGGACAGGGTCAGCTCCTATAATTCACCCCTCCACTTT.

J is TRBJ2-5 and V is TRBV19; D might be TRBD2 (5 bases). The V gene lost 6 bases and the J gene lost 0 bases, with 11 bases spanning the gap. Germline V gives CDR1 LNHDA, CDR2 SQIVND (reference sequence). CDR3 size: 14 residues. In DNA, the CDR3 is TGTGCCAGTAGCCGAAAGCGGAACCAAGAGACCCAGTACTTC. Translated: CASSRKRNQETQYF.

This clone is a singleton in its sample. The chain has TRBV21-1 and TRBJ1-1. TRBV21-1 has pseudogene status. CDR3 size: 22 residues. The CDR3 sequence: CASSKEGSTTPAEKPPETEAFF. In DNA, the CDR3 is TGTGCCAGCAGCAAAGAAGGGTCGACGACCCCCGCGGAGAAACCCCCAGAGACTGAAGCTTTCTTT.

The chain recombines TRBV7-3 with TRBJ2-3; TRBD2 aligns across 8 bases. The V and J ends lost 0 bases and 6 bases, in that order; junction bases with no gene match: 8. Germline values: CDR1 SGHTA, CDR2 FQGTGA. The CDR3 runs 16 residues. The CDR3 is CASSLTSGASRDTQYF. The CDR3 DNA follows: TGTGCCAGCAGCTTAACTAGCGGGGCCAGCCGGGATACGCAGTATTTT.

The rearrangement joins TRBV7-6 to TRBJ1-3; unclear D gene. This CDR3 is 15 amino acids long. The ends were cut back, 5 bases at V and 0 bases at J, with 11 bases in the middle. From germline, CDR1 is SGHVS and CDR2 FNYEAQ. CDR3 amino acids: CASSPLTGSGNTIYF. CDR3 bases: TGTGCCAGCAGCCCCCTTACCGGCTCTGGAAACACCATATATTTT.

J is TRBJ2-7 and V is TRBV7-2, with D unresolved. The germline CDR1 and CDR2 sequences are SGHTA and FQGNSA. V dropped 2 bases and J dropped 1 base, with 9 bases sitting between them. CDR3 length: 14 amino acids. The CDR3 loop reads CASSLQPGSYEQYF. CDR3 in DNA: TGTGCCAGCAGCTTACAACCCGGTTCCTACGAGCAGTACTTC.

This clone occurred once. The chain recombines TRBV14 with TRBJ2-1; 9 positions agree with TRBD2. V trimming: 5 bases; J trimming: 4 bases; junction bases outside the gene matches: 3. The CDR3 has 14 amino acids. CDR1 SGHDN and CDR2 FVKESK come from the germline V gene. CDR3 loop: CASSSLAGYNEQFF. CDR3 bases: TGTGCCAGCAGCTCGCTAGCGGGATACAATGAGCAGTTCTTC.

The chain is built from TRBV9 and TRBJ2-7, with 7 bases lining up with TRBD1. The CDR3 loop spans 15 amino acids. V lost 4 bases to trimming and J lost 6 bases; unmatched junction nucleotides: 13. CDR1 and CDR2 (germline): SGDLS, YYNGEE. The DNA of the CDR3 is TGTGCCAGCAGCATACAGGGGACCGCTGGCTCCGAGCAGTACTTC. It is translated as CASSIQGTAGSEQYF.